This TCR beta chain was obtained from a study of blood T cells in healthy people across ages. Points from the study as a whole: Among long-lived donors, naive CD4+ cells were more numerous and diversity higher than in aged donors.

There are 16 residues in the CDR3. In germline, CDR1 is SQVTM, CDR2 ANQGSEA. V lost 4 bases, J lost 0 bases, and 13 bases lay in between. With a J-beta primer mix and a sample-barcoded 5' primer, a second PCR ran about 7 to 12 cycles. Paired-end reads containing CDR3 totaled no fewer than 3 million for each sample. TCRdb used MiXCR to reprocess the 5' RACE reads, holding one entry per CDR3 protein. The data contain some 690,000 distinct CDR3 sequences, 22% of them seen just once; the ten biggest clones take up 20% to 25%. With respect to this clonotype: Its specificity is unknown.

This rearrangement joins TRBV29-1 to TRBJ2-6; a possible D gene is TRBD1 (5 bases). Sequencing was carried out using blood. This clonotype originated in a man between 65 and 85 years old in good health. The CDR3 sequence: CSVAVRVYSGANVLTF. The CDR3 DNA is TGCAGCGTTGCCGTCAGGGTGTACTCTGGGGCCAACGTCCTGACTTTC.